The 18 T cell receptor beta chains presented below share a single source sample, sequenced in a study of blood T cell dynamics during melanoma immunotherapy. Indicated time point: pre-treatment baseline. Libraries were prepared by immunoSEQ multiplex PCR; TCRdb keeps only in-frame clonotypes and omits some of them. The sample includes around 15,000 clones, 70% to 90% of them seen just once. The specimen comprised blood, sampled from a patient treated with checkpoint blockade. The receptor source for this set is a human donor with melanoma.

J is TRBJ2-5 and V is TRBV2; D is unclear. The CDR3 extends over 14 amino acids. CDR1 SNHLY and CDR2 FYNNEI come from the germline V gene. Between the trimmed V and J ends, which lost 2 bases and 4 bases, there was a span of 11 bases. The CDR3, as DNA: TGTGCCAGCAGTGAAAGTAGGAGTAGAGAGACCCAGTACTTC. Residues: CASSESRSRETQYF.

This sequence joins TRBV30 and TRBJ1-6; D unresolved. This CDR3 comprises 15 residues. Trimming cost V 0 bases and J 10 bases, with 16 bases left between them. Germline CDR1 reads GTSNPN; CDR2 reads SVGIG (reference sequence). The DNA of the CDR3 is TGTGCCTGGAGTGTCGGTGCCCCCATAGGGTCACCCCTCCACTTT. Amino acid sequence: CAWSVGAPIGSPLHF.

This clone has a single count. The rearrangement uses TRBV5-1 and TRBJ1-2; D is possibly TRBD1 (6 bases). Germline V lookup: CDR1 SGHRS, CDR2 YFSETQ. V was pared by 4 bases and J by 8 bases, with 18 bases between. There are 14 residues in the CDR3. The CDR3 sequence is CASSRDTQAGGYTF. The CDR3 DNA reads as TGCGCCAGCAGCAGGGACACTCAAGCCGGCGGCTACACCTTC.

This clone was seen only once. The CDR3 spells CASSIGESSYEQYF. In DNA, the CDR3 is TGTGCCAGTAGTATCGGAGAGTCTTCCTACGAGCAGTACTTC. The chain joins TRBV19 to TRBJ2-7; no reliable D call. The CDR3 is made up of 14 amino acids. With 3 bases removed from V and 1 base from J, the gap between germline ends came to 10 bases. The germline CDR1 and CDR2 sequences are LNHDA and SQIVND (reference sequence).

This sequence joins TRBV7-2 and TRBJ2-1; D ambiguous. The germline gives CDR1 SGHTA, CDR2 FQGNSA. Trimming took off 8 bases at V and 4 bases at J, with 21 bases between the two ends. This CDR3 spans 16 amino acids. In DNA form, the CDR3 reads TGTGCCAGCCGCCTCCGGGCCACCTCCTGGTACAATGAGCAGTTCTTC. Its translation: CASRLRATSWYNEQFF.

The V call is TRBV7-8, the J call TRBJ1-5; tentatively, D is TRBD1 (5 bases). CDR3 length: 15 residues. V lost 6 bases, J lost 3 bases, and 15 bases lay in between. Germline CDR1 and CDR2: SGHVS and FQNEAQ. The CDR3 protein is CASSLGQQINQPQHF. The CDR3 DNA reads TGTGCCAGCAGTCTAGGACAACAGATCAATCAGCCCCAGCATTTT.

The rearrangement joins TRBV7-3 to TRBJ2-3; D unresolved. This CDR3 comprises 13 residues. Per germline, CDR1 SGHTA and CDR2 FQGTGA. V lost 6 bases, J lost 1 base, and 8 bases lay in between. In DNA, the CDR3 is TGTGCCAGCAGACAATCTGGCACAGATACGCAGTATTTT. Its translation: CASRQSGTDTQYF.

The chain is built from TRBV14 and TRBJ2-7; 7 bases match TRBD2. Germline V gives CDR1 SGHDN, CDR2 FVKESK. The J segment lost 4 bases and the V segment lost 3 bases, leaving 0 bases of the junction unmatched. The CDR3 is 12 residues long. CDR3 amino acids: CASSQGGYEQYF. DNA for the CDR3: TGTGCCAGCAGCCAGGGGGGGTACGAGCAGTACTTC.

This clone came up a few times. The J gene is TRBJ1-1, the V gene TRBV9; D not certain. The germline V gene has CDR1 SGDLS and CDR2 YYNGEE. Deletions cut 0 bases from V and 4 bases from J, with 7 bases between. The length of the CDR3 is 13 residues. The CDR3 here is CASSVEGATEAFF. The CDR3 DNA sequence: TGTGCCAGCAGCGTAGAGGGAGCCACTGAAGCTTTCTTT.

The rearrangement joins TRBV28 to TRBJ1-4; a possible D gene is TRBD1 (5 bases). The V and J ends lost 3 bases and 7 bases respectively, with 12 bases between them. CDR3 size: 14 residues. Germline V gene sequence: CDR1 MDHEN, CDR2 SYDVKM. CDR3 residues: CASSFRDPGEKLFF. Written as DNA, the CDR3 is TGTGCCAGCAGTTTTAGGGACCCCGGTGAAAAACTGTTTTTT.

V usage is TRBV7-3 and J usage is TRBJ2-3; TRBD2 matches at 8 bases. CDR1 SGHTA and CDR2 FQGTGA come from the germline V gene. The CDR3 spans 17 residues. V lost 3 bases to trimming and J lost 2 bases; unmatched junction nucleotides: 10. CDR3 sequence: CASSFFPGGIYTDTQYF. The DNA of the CDR3 is TGTGCCAGCAGCTTTTTTCCGGGGGGGATTTACACAGATACGCAGTATTTT.

There are a few counts of this clone. The chain is built from TRBV30 and TRBJ1-1; maybe TRBD1 (5 bases). The CDR3 spans 15 residues. V was cut by 2 bases and J by 2 bases, with 15 bases left in between. In germline, CDR1 is GTSNPN, CDR2 SVGIG (reference sequence). CDR3 residues: CAWSPFNGGNTEAFF. Written as DNA, the CDR3 is TGTGCCTGGAGTCCGTTTAATGGGGGAAACACTGAAGCTTTCTTT.

The chain uses TRBV7-9 and TRBJ2-1; no reliable D call. Per germline, CDR1 SEHNR and CDR2 FQNEAQ (reference sequence). The CDR3 is 11 amino acids. V shed 2 bases and J shed 10 bases, with 6 bases lying between them. CDR3 coding DNA: TGTGCCAGCAGCTTAAGCTGGGAGCAGTTCTTC. Residues: CASSLSWEQFF.

This clone has a handful of counts. This chain connects TRBV25-1 to TRBJ2-5; a weak D match, TRBD2 (6 bases). The germline gives CDR1 MGHDK, CDR2 SYGVNS. There are 13 residues in the CDR3. Trimming removed 7 bases from V and 4 bases from J, with 13 bases in between. CDR3 DNA sequence: TGTGCCAGCACCCACGGAGGGTCAGAGACCCAGTACTTC. It encodes CASTHGGSETQYF.

The V and J genes are TRBV19 and TRBJ2-1, with D possibly TRBD2 on 5 matching bases. Trimming took off 3 bases at V and 8 bases at J, with 17 bases between the two ends. The CDR3 has 15 residues. Germline CDR1 reads LNHDA; CDR2 reads SQIVND (reference sequence). The CDR3: CASSIGLNPRDEQFF. The DNA for the CDR3 is TGTGCCAGTAGTATCGGACTCAATCCGCGGGATGAGCAGTTCTTC.

This sequence joins TRBV11-2 and TRBJ2-3; 9 nucleotides match TRBD2. V lost 5 bases to trimming and J lost 2 bases; unmatched junction nucleotides: 11. This CDR3 comprises 17 residues. Germline V CDR1 and CDR2: SGHAT, FQNNGV. The CDR3: CASSLLAGLANTDTQYF. Written as DNA, the CDR3 is TGTGCCAGCAGCCTCCTGGCCGGACTAGCGAACACAGATACGCAGTATTTT.

V is TRBV5-1 and J is TRBJ2-7; 9 nucleotides align to TRBD1. The germline gives CDR1 SGHRS, CDR2 YFSETQ. This CDR3 region has 14 residues. V was pared by 4 bases and J by 6 bases, with 8 bases of the junction left unmatched. CDR3 DNA: TGCGCCAGCAGCCCGGGGACAGGGAGAGGCGAGCAGTACTTC. It codes for CASSPGTGRGEQYF.

J is TRBJ2-7 and V is TRBV29-1; possibly TRBD1 for D (5 bases). Germline values: CDR1 SQVTM, CDR2 ANQGSEA. Trimming left V 5 bases short and J 9 bases short, with 11 bases between. This CDR3 has 10 residues. The CDR3 spells CSVHDSLQYF. DNA for the CDR3: TGCAGCGTTCATGACAGTTTGCAGTACTTC.